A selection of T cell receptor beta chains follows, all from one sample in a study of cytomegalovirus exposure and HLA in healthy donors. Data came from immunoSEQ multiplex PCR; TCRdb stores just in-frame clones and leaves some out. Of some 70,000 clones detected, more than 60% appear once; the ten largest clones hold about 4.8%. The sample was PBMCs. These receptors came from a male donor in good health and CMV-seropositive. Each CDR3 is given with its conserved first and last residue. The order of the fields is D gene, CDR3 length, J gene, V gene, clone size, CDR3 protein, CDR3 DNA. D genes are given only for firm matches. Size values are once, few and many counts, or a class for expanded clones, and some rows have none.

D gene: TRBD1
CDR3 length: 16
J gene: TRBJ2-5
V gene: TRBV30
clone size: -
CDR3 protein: CAWSVRQGEKWETQYF
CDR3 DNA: TGTGCCTGGAGTGTACGGCAGGGGGAAAAATGGGAGACCCAGTACTTC

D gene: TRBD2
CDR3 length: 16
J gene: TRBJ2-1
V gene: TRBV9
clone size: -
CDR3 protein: CASSRRAGFSYNEQFF
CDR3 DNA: TGTGCCAGCAGCAGACGAGCGGGGTTTTCCTACAATGAGCAGTTCTTC

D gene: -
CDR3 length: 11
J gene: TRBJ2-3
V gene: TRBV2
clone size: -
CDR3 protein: CASSNTDTQYF
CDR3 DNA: TGTGCCAGCAGCAACACAGATACGCAGTATTTT

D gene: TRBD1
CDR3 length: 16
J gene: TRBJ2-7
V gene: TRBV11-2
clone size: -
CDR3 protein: CASSPESGQGSYEQYF
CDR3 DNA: TGTGCCAGCAGCCCCGAGTCGGGACAGGGATCCTACGAGCAGTACTTC

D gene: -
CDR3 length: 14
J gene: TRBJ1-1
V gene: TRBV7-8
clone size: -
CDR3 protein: CASSLERYGTEAFF
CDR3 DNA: TGTGCCAGCAGCTTAGAAAGATACGGCACTGAAGCTTTCTTT

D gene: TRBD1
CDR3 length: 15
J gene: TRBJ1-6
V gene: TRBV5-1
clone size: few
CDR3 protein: CASSSLGTDNSPLHF
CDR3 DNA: TGCGCCAGCAGCTCCCTAGGGACAGATAATTCACCCCTCCACTTT

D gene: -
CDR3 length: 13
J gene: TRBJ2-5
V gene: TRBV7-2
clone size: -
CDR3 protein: CASSQTGWETQYF
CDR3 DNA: TGTGCCAGCAGCCAAACAGGGTGGGAGACCCAGTACTTC

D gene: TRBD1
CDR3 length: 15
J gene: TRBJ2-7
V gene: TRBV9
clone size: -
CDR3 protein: CASSVGDRAYYEQYF
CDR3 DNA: TGTGCCAGCAGCGTAGGGGACAGGGCTTACTACGAGCAGTACTTC

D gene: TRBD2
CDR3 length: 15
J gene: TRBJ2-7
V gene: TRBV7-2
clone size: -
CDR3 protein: CASRGPSGGAYEQYF
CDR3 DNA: TGTGCCAGCAGGGGGCCTAGCGGGGGGGCCTACGAGCAGTACTTC

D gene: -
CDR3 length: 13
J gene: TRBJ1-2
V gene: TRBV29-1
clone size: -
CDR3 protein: CSVRPIANYGYTF
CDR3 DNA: TGCAGCGTGAGGCCTATCGCTAACTATGGCTACACCTTC

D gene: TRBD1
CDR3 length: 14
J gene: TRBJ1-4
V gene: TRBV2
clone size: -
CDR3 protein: CAGGTVSTNEKLFF
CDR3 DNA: TGTGCCGGGGGGACAGTTTCAACTAATGAAAAACTGTTTTTT

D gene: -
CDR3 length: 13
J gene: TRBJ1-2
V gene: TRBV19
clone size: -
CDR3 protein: CASRNGGIYGYTF
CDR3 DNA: TGTGCCAGTAGAAATGGGGGGATCTATGGCTACACCTTC

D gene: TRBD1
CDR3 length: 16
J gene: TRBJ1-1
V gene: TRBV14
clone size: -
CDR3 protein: CASSRNLGQGNTEAFF
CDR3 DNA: TGTGCCAGCAGTCGTAACCTCGGACAGGGAAACACTGAAGCTTTCTTT

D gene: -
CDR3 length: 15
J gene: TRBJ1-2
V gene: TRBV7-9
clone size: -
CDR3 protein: CASSPPHPRNYGYTF
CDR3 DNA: TGTGCCAGCAGCCCCCCACATCCCAGGAACTATGGCTACACCTTC

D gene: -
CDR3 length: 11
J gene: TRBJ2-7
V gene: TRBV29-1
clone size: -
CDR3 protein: CSVGGLNEQYF
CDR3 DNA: TGCAGCGTTGGAGGCCTAAACGAGCAGTACTTC

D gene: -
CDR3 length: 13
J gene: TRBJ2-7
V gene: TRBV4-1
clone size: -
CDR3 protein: CASSQDQGSEQYF
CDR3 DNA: TGCGCCAGCAGCCAAGATCAGGGGTCAGAGCAGTACTTC

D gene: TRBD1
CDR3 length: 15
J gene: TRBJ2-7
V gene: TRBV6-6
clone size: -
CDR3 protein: CASSATGQGWNEQYF
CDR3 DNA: TGTGCCAGCAGTGCTACGGGACAGGGGTGGAACGAGCAGTACTTC

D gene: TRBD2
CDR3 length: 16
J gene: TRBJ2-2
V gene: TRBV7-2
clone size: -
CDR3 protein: CASSFSSGGSSGELFF
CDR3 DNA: TGTGCCAGCAGCTTCTCTAGCGGGGGGTCGTCCGGGGAGCTGTTTTTT

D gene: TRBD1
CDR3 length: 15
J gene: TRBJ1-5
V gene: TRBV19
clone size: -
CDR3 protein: CASSMGGTGNQPQHF
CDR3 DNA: TGTGCCAGTAGTATGGGTGGGACAGGGAATCAGCCCCAGCATTTT

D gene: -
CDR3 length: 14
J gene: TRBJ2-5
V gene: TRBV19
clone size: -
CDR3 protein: CASSMGLYGETQYF
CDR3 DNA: TGTGCCAGTAGTATGGGCCTATACGGAGAGACCCAGTACTTC

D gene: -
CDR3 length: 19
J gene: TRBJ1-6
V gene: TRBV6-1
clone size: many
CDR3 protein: CASSEAGRGTKRYNSPLHF
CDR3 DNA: TGTGCCAGCAGTGAAGCGGGCCGGGGGACTAAAAGGTATAATTCACCCCTCCACTTT